This entry features one T cell receptor beta chain sequence. As yet, its antigen is unknown. Some clones are missing from TCRdb's copy, which holds only in-frame ones; the method was immunoSEQ multiplex PCR. The sample consists of some 170,000 clones, about nine tenths of them appearing once. This sample was included in a study of T cell responses to AZD1222 COVID-19 vaccine. Study results and caveats: There were repertoire samples only from the period after the peak T cell response. Clonal diversity may have been underestimated, and the donors were mostly white British, with more females than males.

Germline CDR1 and CDR2: MDHEN and SYDVKM. This CDR3 is 16 amino acids long. V shed 5 bases and J 4 bases; nucleotides not matched to a gene: 12. The TCR was taken from an adult who received the MenACWY meningococcal vaccine as a control. V is TRBV28 and J is TRBJ1-2, with 8 bases lining up with TRBD1. The source material was peripheral blood, sampled 28 days after the second dose of the MenACWY control vaccine. CDR3 nucleotides: TGTGCCAGCAGTACAGGGGGGGTGATATTAGGCTATGGCTACACCTTC. Translation gives CASSTGGVILGYGYTF.